A single sample gave rise to the 30 T cell receptor beta chains below, sequenced in a study of regulatory T cells in long-lasting Graves disease. Combining iRepertoire HTBI primers with Arm-PCR of CDR3 regions, the authors built TCR beta libraries. TCRdb fed the multiplex PCR reads into MiXCR, producing one record per CDR3 protein. The sample lists 680,000 or so distinct CDR3 sequences, roughly 15% seen once, with around 19% in the top ten. Time point: newly diagnosed GD, antithyroid drugs for less than 3 months. PBMCs were the source of the RNA used for TCR sequencing. The data were also submitted as part of a second study, on T cells in Graves' hyperthyroidism and ophthalmopathy.

Sequenced material: peripheral blood mononuclear cells (PBMCs), taken at new diagnosis, from a patient treated with antithyroid drugs. These receptors were obtained from a woman between 25 and 40 years old with Graves disease.

This clonotype was picked up a small number of times. This chain uses TRBV3-1 with TRBJ2-7; D gene unclear. Trimming removed 1 base at V and 6 bases at J, with 7 bases between. Germline V CDR1 and CDR2: LGHDT, YNNKEL (reference sequence). The CDR3 sequence is 12 residues long. The CDR3 loop reads CASSQAEVEQYF. The CDR3 DNA follows: TGTGCCAGCAGCCAAGCTGAAGTCGAGCAGTACTTC.

This clonotype occurred many times. V and J are TRBV12-3 or TRBV12-4 and TRBJ2-7, with D possibly TRBD1 on 5 matching bases. V gave up 4 bases and J gave up 5 bases, with 21 bases separating them. This CDR3 is built from 16 residues. The CDR3 reads CASSYTLQSGLDEQYF. The CDR3 nucleotides are TGTGCCAGCAGTTACACCTTACAGTCAGGGTTGGACGAGCAGTACTTC.

This clonotype was observed at least ten times. This chain links TRBV10-3 with TRBJ1-2; D gene ambiguous. The CDR3 is made up of 13 amino acids. The V end was cut by 3 bases, the J end by 3 bases, with 8 bases between. Germline loops: CDR1 ENHRY, CDR2 SYGVKD. CDR3 sequence reads: CAISEGPYYGYTF. CDR3 DNA: TGTGCCATCAGTGAAGGCCCTTACTATGGCTACACCTTC.

This clonotype was picked up many times. The V gene is TRBV29-1, the J gene TRBJ1-1, with D hard to call. Germline V gives CDR1 SQVTM, CDR2 ANQGSEA. V lost 4 bases to trimming and J lost 3 bases, with 9 bases between them. The CDR3 runs to 12 residues. CDR3 loop: CSVGRRYTEAFF. The CDR3 nucleotides are TGCAGCGTTGGGAGGCGGTACACTGAAGCTTTCTTT.

The rearrangement uses TRBV2 and TRBJ1-2; D not certain. Trimming removed 6 bases at V and 4 bases at J, with 15 bases between. Germline lookup yields CDR1 SNHLY and CDR2 FYNNEI. The CDR3 runs 14 residues. The CDR3 sequence is CASSQEMIFYGYTF. CDR3 nucleotides: TGTGCCAGCAGCCAGGAGATGATTTTCTATGGCTACACCTTC.

This clonotype was detected many times. The chain employs TRBV7-9 and TRBJ1-2; D unresolved. Germline assignment: CDR1 SEHNR and CDR2 FQNEAQ (reference sequence). Trimming cost V 1 base and J 10 bases, with 7 bases left between them. The CDR3 contains 11 residues. The CDR3 loop reads CASSLDTDYTF. The DNA for the CDR3 is TGTGCCAGCAGCTTAGACACGGACTACACCTTC.

This clonotype appeared a few times. The chain uses TRBV7-3 and TRBJ2-2; 11 bases are shared with TRBD2. Unmatched junction bases numbered 2, after V lost 0 bases and J lost 2 bases. The CDR3 consists of 17 residues. Germline values: CDR1 SGHTA, CDR2 FQGTGA. In DNA form, the CDR3 reads TGTGCCAGCAGCTTAACCGGGACTAGCGGAAACACCGGGGAGCTGTTTTTT. Translation: CASSLTGTSGNTGELFF.

The sample holds many counts of this clonotype. J is TRBJ2-7 and V is TRBV7-9; D is undetermined. The V gene's germline CDR1 is SEHNR and CDR2 FQNEAQ (reference sequence). V was trimmed by 5 bases and J by 2 bases, leaving 16 bases between them. This CDR3 is 15 amino acids long. CDR3 coding DNA: TGTGCCAGCAGCGGTGGCGGCGGAAGAACCTACGAGCAGTACTTC. Encoded protein: CASSGGGGRTYEQYF.

The table lists this clonotype with many counts. V is TRBV6-1 and J is TRBJ1-5; a weak D match, TRBD1 (6 bases). V was trimmed by 5 bases and J by 5 bases, leaving 16 bases between them. The germline V gene has CDR1 MNHNS and CDR2 SASEGT. CDR3 length: 15 amino acids. The CDR3: CASSPSWGAHQPQHF. In DNA form, the CDR3 reads TGTGCCAGCAGTCCTTCCTGGGGGGCACATCAGCCCCAGCATTTT.

This clonotype was recorded at least ten times. The V and J genes are TRBV6-9 and TRBJ1-4, with 10 bases identical to TRBD1. Germline lookup yields CDR1 MNHGY and CDR2 SVAAGI. The CDR3 is 16 residues long. With V trimmed by 4 bases and J by 2 bases, 4 bases remained unmatched. The CDR3 region has the DNA TGTGCCAGCAGTTTGGGGACAGGGGCCACTAATGAAAAACTGTTTTTT. Amino acid sequence: CASSLGTGATNEKLFF.

This clonotype was detected ten times or more. The CDR3 is CASSLNVLADTQYF. In nucleotides, the CDR3 is TGTGCCAGCAGCTTAAACGTATTGGCAGATACGCAGTATTTT. The chain links TRBV7-8 to TRBJ2-3; no clear D gene. Germline V lookup: CDR1 SGHVS, CDR2 FQNEAQ. V lost 2 bases to trimming and J lost 4 bases, with 10 bases between them. The CDR3 runs 14 residues.

This clonotype was counted a few times. The rearrangement joins TRBV24-1 to TRBJ2-1; D remains unclear. The CDR3 is 11 amino acids. Germline loops: CDR1 KGHDR, CDR2 SFDVKD. Trimming removed 4 bases at V and 9 bases at J, with 6 bases between. This CDR3 is CATSELAEQFF. For the CDR3, the DNA is TGTGCCACCAGTGAACTCGCTGAGCAGTTCTTC.

The chain joins TRBV29-1 to TRBJ2-3; either TRBD1 or TRBD2 may supply D (5 bases each). In germline, CDR1 is SQVTM, CDR2 ANQGSEA. V was shortened by 3 bases and J by 1 base, with 14 bases between the two germline ends. This CDR3 region has 15 residues. CDR3 nucleotide sequence: TGCAGCGTTGATCTTGCCAGGGACGGCACAGATACGCAGTATTTT. This gives the protein CSVDLARDGTDTQYF.

This clonotype was detected ten times or more. The rearrangement links TRBV28 to TRBJ2-7; D call uncertain. V was cut by 3 bases and J by 3 bases, with 6 bases left in between. The CDR3 is 12 amino acids. From germline, CDR1 is MDHEN and CDR2 SYDVKM. The CDR3 DNA sequence: TGTGCCAGCAGTTTCCTGGTCTACGAGCAGTACTTC. Protein: CASSFLVYEQYF.

This clonotype was detected many times. This chain links TRBV9 with TRBJ1-2, with a possible D match to TRBD1 (6 bases). Trimming pared 4 bases from V and 1 base from J, leaving 17 bases between. Germline loops: CDR1 SGDLS, CDR2 YYNGEE. CDR3 length equals 16 residues. CDR3 loop: CASSSRRGGFNYGYTF. As DNA, the CDR3 is TGTGCCAGCAGCTCCCGTAGGGGGGGATTTAACTATGGCTACACCTTC.

This clonotype has a count of ten or more. This rearrangement joins TRBV18 to TRBJ1-2, with 7 bases matching TRBD1. Per germline, CDR1 KGHSH and CDR2 LQKENI. V trimming: 4 bases; J trimming: 6 bases; junction bases outside the gene matches: 5. The CDR3 contains 13 residues. In DNA, the CDR3 is TGTGCCAGCTCACAAGGACAGGCCAATGGCTACACCTTC. Protein sequence: CASSQGQANGYTF.

The chain joins TRBV7-9 to TRBJ1-1; D is uncertain. V gave up 1 base and J gave up 1 base, with 13 bases separating them. Germline CDR1 is SEHNR and CDR2 is FQNEAQ (reference sequence). The CDR3 runs 16 residues. CDR3 DNA sequence: TGTGCCAGCAGCTTAGGGGGTGGGGAGAGGAACACTGAAGCTTTCTTT. It translates to CASSLGGGERNTEAFF.

The chain has TRBV28 and TRBJ2-1, with TRBD1 as a possible D gene (5 bases). V lost 8 bases and J 0 bases, leaving 23 bases between the germline ends. The germline V gene has CDR1 MDHEN and CDR2 SYDVKM. The CDR3 consists of 18 residues. The CDR3 is CASRPNHRSRSSYNEQFF. The CDR3 nucleotides are TGTGCCAGCCGCCCCAACCACAGGTCAAGAAGCTCCTACAATGAGCAGTTCTTC.

Many counts were recorded for this clonotype. This chain connects TRBV6-5 to TRBJ1-1; D is perhaps TRBD1 (5 bases). The CDR3 runs to 13 residues. V lost 2 bases and J 7 bases, leaving 11 bases between the germline ends. Germline-derived CDR1 and CDR2 are MNHEY and SVGAGI. The CDR3 nucleotides are TGTGCCAGCAGTTACCGGGGGGAGAGTGAAGCTTTCTTT. Translation gives CASSYRGESEAFF.

This clonotype was counted ten times or more. The chain joins TRBV27 to TRBJ2-6, with 7 bases lining up with TRBD1. This CDR3 contains 15 residues. Germline V gene sequence: CDR1 MNHEY, CDR2 SMNVEV (reference sequence). The V segment lost 5 bases and the J segment 4 bases; nucleotides outside the gene matches: 5. CDR3 DNA sequence: TGTGCCAGCAGTCCGACAGGGATCGGGGCCAACGTCCTGACTTTC. Protein product: CASSPTGIGANVLTF.

The count of this clonotype is one. The gene calls are TRBV6-1 and TRBJ2-1; the D gene is possibly TRBD1 (6 bases). The germline gives CDR1 MNHNS, CDR2 SASEGT. The CDR3 is 14 amino acids. V was trimmed by 3 bases and J by 7 bases, leaving 13 bases between them. CDR3 loop: CASSERGSPNEQFF. The CDR3 bases are TGTGCCAGCAGTGAGAGGGGGAGTCCAAATGAGCAGTTCTTC.

This clonotype was picked up many times. The rearrangement joins TRBV28 to TRBJ1-6; D is unresolved. This CDR3 has 15 amino acids. From germline, CDR1 is MDHEN and CDR2 SYDVKM. Trimming took 6 bases from V and 11 from J, leaving 20 bases between them. This CDR3 is CASRLDRVGLPPLHF. CDR3 bases: TGTGCCAGCAGGTTAGACCGAGTAGGACTTCCACCCCTCCACTTT.

The V gene is TRBV29-1, the J gene TRBJ2-5; TRBD1 agrees at 7 bases. CDR1 SQVTM and CDR2 ANQGSEA come from the germline V gene. V gave up 6 bases and J gave up 3 bases; unmatched junction bases: 16. This CDR3 comprises 16 residues. The CDR3 loop reads CSVPPGDRAVEETQYF. The CDR3 coding sequence is TGCAGCGTCCCTCCTGGGGACAGAGCCGTCGAAGAGACCCAGTACTTC.

This clonotype was recorded a few times. This chain uses TRBV7-9 with TRBJ1-2; 8 nucleotides align to TRBD1. Per the germline V gene, CDR1 is SEHNR and CDR2 is FQNEAQ (reference sequence). The CDR3 length is 14 residues. The V segment lost 11 bases and the J segment 6 bases; nucleotides outside the gene matches: 14. The CDR3 protein is CAYFRAGGTDGYTF. The CDR3 coding sequence is TGTGCCTACTTTCGGGCAGGGGGCACGGATGGCTACACCTTC.

The chain links TRBV5-5 to TRBJ1-3; weak D call: TRBD1 (6 bases). Germline V gene lookup returns CDR1 SGHKS and CDR2 YYEKEE (reference sequence). V shed 0 bases and J shed 2 bases, with 9 bases lying between them. CDR3 length: 15 residues. CDR3 DNA sequence: TGTGCCAGCAGCTTGGCAGGGGATACTGGAAACACCATATATTTT. It translates to CASSLAGDTGNTIYF.

This clonotype was seen a single time. A much larger clone lies one base from this, so it may be a read error. The chain combines TRBV6-2 or TRBV6-3 with TRBJ2-7; TRBD2 aligns across 9 bases. V dropped 5 bases and J dropped 5; count of bases not matched to a gene: 10. This CDR3 spans 15 amino acids. Germline V CDR1 and CDR2: MNHEY, SVGEGT. The CDR3 protein is CASSESSSGTNEQYF. The DNA of the CDR3 is TGTGCCAGCAGTGAATCTTCTAGCGGGACCAACGAGCAGTACTTC.

This clonotype showed up many times. In DNA, the CDR3 is TGTGCCAGCAGCTTGGGACAGAACGGGGAGCTGTTTTTT. Translated, it gives CASSLGQNGELFF. This rearrangement joins TRBV7-6 to TRBJ2-2, with 7 nucleotides matching TRBD1. V lost 3 bases, J lost 7 bases, and 2 bases stayed unmatched. The CDR3 is 13 residues long. The V gene's germline CDR1 is SGHVS and CDR2 FNYEAQ.

The chain recombines TRBV3-1 with TRBJ2-7; D is possibly TRBD1 or TRBD2 (5 bases each). There are 13 residues in the CDR3. Looked up from germline, CDR1 is LGHDT and CDR2 is YNNKEL (reference sequence). The ends were cut back, 1 base at V and 4 bases at J, with 8 bases in the middle. The CDR3 reads CASSQVEGYEQYF. The CDR3 DNA reads as TGTGCCAGCAGCCAAGTAGAGGGGTACGAGCAGTACTTC.

This clonotype occurred a few times. CDR3 loop: CASSLIARSYEQYF. The CDR3 nucleotides read TGTGCCAGCAGTTTAATCGCACGCTCCTACGAGCAGTACTTC. The chain links TRBV12-3 or TRBV12-4 to TRBJ2-7; D not resolved. Trimming took 2 bases from V and 0 from J, leaving 8 bases between them. The CDR3 consists of 14 residues.

Many counts were recorded for this clonotype. This chain links TRBV2 with TRBJ2-7, with 7 positions matching TRBD2. Per the germline V gene, CDR1 is SNHLY and CDR2 is FYNNEI. The CDR3 length is 15 residues. Trimming cost V 2 bases and J 2 bases; bases outside gene matches: 6. CDR3 region: CASSESSGAAYEQYF. The CDR3 coding sequence is TGTGCCAGCAGTGAATCCAGCGGGGCTGCCTACGAGCAGTACTTC.